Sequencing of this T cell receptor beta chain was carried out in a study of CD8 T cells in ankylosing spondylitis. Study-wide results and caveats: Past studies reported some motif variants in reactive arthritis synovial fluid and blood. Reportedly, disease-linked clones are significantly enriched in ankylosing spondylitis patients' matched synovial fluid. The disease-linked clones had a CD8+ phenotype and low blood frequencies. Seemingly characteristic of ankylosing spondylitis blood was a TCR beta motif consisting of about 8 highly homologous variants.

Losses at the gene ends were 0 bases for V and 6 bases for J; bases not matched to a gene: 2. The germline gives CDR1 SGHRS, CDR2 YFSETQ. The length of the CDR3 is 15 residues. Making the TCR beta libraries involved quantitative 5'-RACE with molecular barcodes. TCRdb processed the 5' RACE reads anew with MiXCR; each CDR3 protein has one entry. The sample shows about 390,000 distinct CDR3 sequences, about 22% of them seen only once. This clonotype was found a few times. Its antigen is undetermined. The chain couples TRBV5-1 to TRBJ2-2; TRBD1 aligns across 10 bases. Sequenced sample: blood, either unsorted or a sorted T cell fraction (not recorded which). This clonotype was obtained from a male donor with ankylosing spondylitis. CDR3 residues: CASSLGGQGAGELFF. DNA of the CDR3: TGCGCCAGCAGCTTGGGAGGACAGGGGGCCGGGGAGCTGTTTTTT.